This T cell receptor beta chain is drawn from a study of tumor-infiltrating lymphocytes in primary liver carcinoma. Study at large: Patients were both men and women, whose ages ran from 30 to 69 years. Samples gave roughly 3.65 to 7.5 million productive TCRbeta reads, similar across tissue types.

Germline V lookup: CDR1 SGHTS, CDR2 YDEGEE. The CDR3 totals 14 residues. A word on this clonotype: Its target is unknown. One junction end does not reproduce the germline sequence, and a read error may be involved.

cDNA specific to TCR beta was made from about 0.45 ug of total RNA, with a constant-region primer employed for priming. Libraries for TCR beta were built through three nested multiplex PCR rounds, which together made up a slightly modified ARM-PCR procedure. The two initial PCR rounds, roughly 11 cycles each, used TRBV1-TRBV30 forward and C-beta reverse primers. TCRdb ran MiXCR on the multiplex PCR reads and lists one entry per CDR3 protein. Of some 40,000 distinct CDR3 sequences listed, roughly 74% were seen once; the top ten hold 35% to 45%. Both RNA and DNA were isolated together from approximately 20-30 mg of bulk tissue that had not been sorted. Whole-study findings and limits: Blood's top-250-clone fraction was significantly lower than that of tumors (p = 0.039).

The genes are TRBV5-8 and TRBJ2-2, with unresolved D. Material for sequencing was tumor-adjacent normal liver tissue. The source is a man in his forties with primary liver carcinoma and hepatitis B virus infection. CDR3 sequence: CTSSSALNTRELFF. CDR3 sequence (DNA): TGTACCAGCAGCTCAGCCCTTAACACCAGGGAGCTGTTTTTT.